What follows are 16 T cell receptor beta chains derived from one specimen sequenced in a study of response to subunit inactivated influenza vaccine. TCRdb processed the RT-PCR reads anew with MiXCR; each CDR3 protein has one entry. The sample yields more than 400,000 distinct CDR3 sequences, 6.5% to 8% seen once. The source material was PBMCs from blood, sampled around 25 months after vaccination. The receptors here all came from a man between 45 and 75 years old who received an inactivated influenza vaccine.

The table lists this clonotype with many counts. The rearrangement links TRBV7-9 to TRBJ2-3, with D hard to call. CDR1 and CDR2 from the germline V gene are SEHNR and FQNEAQ (reference sequence). The CDR3 loop spans 14 amino acids. V lost 3 bases and J 1 base, leaving 8 bases between the germline ends. The CDR3 protein is CASSLVVRTDTQYF. The DNA for the CDR3 is TGTGCCAGCAGCTTGGTGGTGCGCACAGATACGCAGTATTTT. The full variable domain, in which reference TRBV7-9 and TRBJ2-3 provide the parts outside the CDR3, is DTGVSQNPRHKITKRGQNVTFRCDPISEHNRLYWYRQTLGQGPEFLTYFQNEAQLEKSRLLSDRFSAERPKGSFSTLEIQRTEQGDSAMYLCASSLVVRTDTQYFGPGTRLTVL.

The rearrangement uses TRBV20-1 and TRBJ2-4; 9 nucleotides agree with TRBD1. Trimming at V came to 4 bases and at J to 0 bases, leaving 7 bases not matched to a gene. Germline V gene data show CDR1 as DFQATT and CDR2 as SNEGSKA (reference sequence). The CDR3 loop spans 16 amino acids. CDR3 DNA: TGCAGTGCTACTCACAGGGGGCTCATAGCCAAAAACATTCAGTACTTC. Amino acids: CSATHRGLIAKNIQYF.

This clonotype showed up just a few times. The rearrangement joins TRBV4-3 to TRBJ2-7, with TRBD2 as a possible D gene (5 bases). The CDR3 runs to 16 residues. Trimming took 2 bases from V and 0 from J, leaving 14 bases between them. The germline V gene encodes CDR1 LGHNA and CDR2 YSLEER. CDR3 nucleotide sequence: TGCGCCAGCAGCCAAATCTACCTCCGGGACTCCTACGAGCAGTACTTC. Its translation: CASSQIYLRDSYEQYF.

This clonotype was found many times. The genes are TRBV14 and TRBJ2-1; no firm D call. V was cut by 3 bases and J by 8 bases, with 8 bases left in between. From germline, CDR1 is SGHDN and CDR2 FVKESK. The CDR3 length is 12 residues. CDR3 amino acids: CASSHSVYEQFF. CDR3 sequence (DNA): TGTGCCAGCAGCCACAGCGTCTATGAGCAGTTCTTC. The full variable domain, with the rest looked up from reference TRBV14 and TRBJ2-1, is EAGVTQFPSHSVIEKGQTVTLRCDPISGHDNLYWYRRVMGKEIKFLLHFVKESKQDESGMPNNRFLAERTGGTYSTLKVQPAELEDSGVYFCASSHSVYEQFFGPGTRLTVL.

This clonotype was seen at least ten times. This chain links TRBV27 with TRBJ1-4; D is unresolved. The CDR3 has 14 amino acids. Germline CDR1 reads MNHEY; CDR2 reads SMNVEV (reference sequence). V was shortened by 6 bases and J by 3 bases, with 11 bases between the two germline ends. In DNA form, the CDR3 reads TGTGCCAGCAGCCCCCAAAGGGCTAATGAAAAACTGTTTTTT. Residues: CASSPQRANEKLFF. Variable domain in full (rest from reference TRBV27 and TRBJ1-4): EAQVTQNPRYLITVTGKKLTVTCSQNMNHEYMSWYRQDPGLGLRQIYYSMNVEVTDKGDVPEGYKVSRKEKRNFPLILESPSPNQTSLYFCASSPQRANEKLFFGSGTQLSVL.

Many counts were recorded for this clonotype. The J gene is TRBJ2-3, the V gene TRBV20-1, with 14 positions matching TRBD2. The junction had 4 bases not matched to a gene; V was cut back by 1 base and J by 4 bases. The CDR3 spans 16 residues. Germline lookup yields CDR1 DFQATT and CDR2 SNEGSKA (reference sequence). In nucleotides, the CDR3 is TGCAGTGCTAGAGGGGGACTAGCGGGAGTACCAGATACGCAGTATTTT. Its translation: CSARGGLAGVPDTQYF.

This clonotype was recorded a few times. This CDR3 reads CASSFNQGAYEQYF. The CDR3 DNA is TGTGCCAGCAGTTTCAACCAGGGGGCATACGAGCAGTACTTC. This chain joins TRBV27 and TRBJ2-7; 8 nucleotides line up with TRBD1. After removal of 3 bases from V and 4 bases from J, the junction contained 5 bases not matched to a gene. The germline V gene has CDR1 MNHEY and CDR2 SMNVEV (reference sequence). There are 14 residues in the CDR3.

This clonotype was detected a few times. The rearrangement links TRBV4-1 to TRBJ1-6; D unclear. The CDR3 is 17 residues long. Trimming cost V 2 bases and J 0 bases, with 11 bases left between them. In germline, CDR1 is MGHRA, CDR2 YSYEKL. The CDR3 spells CASSQTTYSSYNSPLHF. The CDR3 nucleotides are TGCGCCAGCAGCCAAACGACCTACAGCTCCTATAATTCACCCCTCCACTTT.

In this sample, this clonotype turned up a few times. The V gene is TRBV25-1, the J gene TRBJ1-1; 8 nucleotides match TRBD1. Losses at the gene ends were 1 base for V and 1 base for J; bases not matched to a gene: 11. This CDR3 comprises 18 residues. Per the germline V gene, CDR1 is MGHDK and CDR2 is SYGVNS. CDR3 in amino acids: CASSESRTGFAPNTEAFF. In nucleotides, the CDR3 is TGTGCCAGCAGTGAATCCCGGACAGGGTTCGCCCCGAACACTGAAGCTTTCTTT.

This clonotype was seen ten or more times. This chain links TRBV20-1 with TRBJ2-5; TRBD1 might be the D (5 bases). CDR1 DFQATT and CDR2 SNEGSKA come from the germline V gene (reference sequence). Trimming stripped 3 bases from V and 1 base from J, with 6 bases between. The CDR3 has 12 residues. CDR3: CSARTAQETQYF. The CDR3 nucleotides are TGCAGTGCTAGGACAGCCCAAGAGACCCAGTACTTC.

This clonotype was detected only a few times. The genes are TRBV20-1 and TRBJ2-5; 8 positions agree with TRBD2. V was clipped by 6 bases and J by 7 bases; unmatched bases: 16. There are 15 residues in the CDR3. Germline-derived CDR1 and CDR2 are DFQATT and SNEGSKA (reference sequence). CDR3 in amino acids: CSASSRLASMGTQYF. As DNA, the CDR3 is TGCAGTGCGTCGAGTAGACTAGCGTCAATGGGGACCCAGTACTTC.

The genes are TRBV4-3 and TRBJ2-5; a weak D match, TRBD2 (5 bases). This CDR3 has 20 amino acids. CDR1 is LGHNA, CDR2 YSLEER, per germline. V shed 1 base and J shed 4 bases, with 28 bases lying between them. DNA for the CDR3: TGCGCCAGCAGCCAAGGGCCGGGTCGTCGAGGGCCCATCCCTGGAGAGACCCAGTACTTC. Translated, it gives CASSQGPGRRGPIPGETQYF.

This clonotype showed up many times. The chain employs TRBV11-2 and TRBJ2-3; D is tentatively TRBD1 or TRBD2 (5 bases each). CDR3 length equals 15 residues. Germline V gene lookup returns CDR1 SGHAT and CDR2 FQNNGV. Deletions cut 5 bases from V and 4 bases from J, with 16 bases between. The CDR3 reads CASSDYLGAPDTQYF. The CDR3 region has the DNA TGTGCCAGCAGCGACTACCTCGGGGCTCCAGATACGCAGTATTTT.

This clonotype turned up a few times. In DNA form, the CDR3 reads TGCGCCAGCAGCTTCGGGCAGGGGGAGGATGGCTACACCTTC. The encoded protein is CASSFGQGEDGYTF. J is TRBJ1-2 and V is TRBV5-1; 7 bases agree with TRBD1. The J segment lost 6 bases and the V segment lost 2 bases, leaving 7 bases of the junction unmatched. Germline V gene data show CDR1 as SGHRS and CDR2 as YFSETQ. The CDR3 consists of 14 residues.

This rearrangement joins TRBV4-1 to TRBJ2-5; D is possibly TRBD1 (5 bases). The germline CDR1 and CDR2 sequences are MGHRA and YSYEKL. CDR3 length: 15 residues. V lost 2 bases, J lost 2 bases, and 12 bases lay in between. The chain's CDR3 is CASSQLDRDQETQYF. DNA of the CDR3: TGCGCCAGCAGCCAACTCGACAGAGATCAAGAGACCCAGTACTTC.

This clonotype has at least ten counts. The rearrangement joins TRBV28 to TRBJ2-1; 13 nucleotides match TRBD2. This CDR3 comprises 17 residues. V lost 4 bases to trimming and J lost 3 bases; unmatched junction nucleotides: 6. CDR1 MDHEN and CDR2 SYDVKM come from the germline V gene. The chain's CDR3 is CASSSSGTSGNYNEQFF. In nucleotides, the CDR3 is TGTGCCAGCAGTTCCTCCGGGACTAGCGGGAACTACAATGAGCAGTTCTTC.